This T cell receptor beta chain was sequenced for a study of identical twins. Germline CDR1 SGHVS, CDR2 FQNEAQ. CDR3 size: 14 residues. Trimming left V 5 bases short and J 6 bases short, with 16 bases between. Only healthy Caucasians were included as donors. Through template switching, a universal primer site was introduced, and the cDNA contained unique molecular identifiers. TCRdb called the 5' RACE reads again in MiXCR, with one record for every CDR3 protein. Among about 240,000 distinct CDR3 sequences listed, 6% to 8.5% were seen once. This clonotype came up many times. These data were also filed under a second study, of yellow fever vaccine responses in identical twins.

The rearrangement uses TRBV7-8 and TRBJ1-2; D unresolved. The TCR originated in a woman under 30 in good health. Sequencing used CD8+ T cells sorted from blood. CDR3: CASSPRTEEDGYTF. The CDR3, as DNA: TGTGCCAGCAGCCCCAGGACGGAGGAGGATGGCTACACCTTC. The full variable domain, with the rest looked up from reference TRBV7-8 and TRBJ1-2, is GAGVSQSPRYKVAKRGQDVALRCDPISGHVSLFWYQQALGQGPEFLTYFQNEAQLDKSGLPSDRFFAERPEGSVSTLKIQRTQQEDSAVYLCASSPRTEEDGYTFGSGTRLTVV.